A single sample gave rise to the 27 T cell receptor beta chains below, sequenced in a study of PD-1 blockade in classical Hodgkin lymphoma. Time point noted: newly diagnosed, previously untreated cHL patient sample. PBMCs were thawed, and CD8+ T cells were then isolated from them by magnetic negative selection. The data were produced by immunoSEQ multiplex PCR, yet TCRdb's version contains in-frame clones alone and is incomplete. The repertoire has some 10,000 clones, 85% to 90% of them found once; the top ten carry 14% to 15%. The material sequenced was CD8+ T cells from blood. The receptors stem from a human donor with classical Hodgkin lymphoma.

The gene calls are TRBV11-2 and TRBJ2-7; D remains unclear. Trimming cost V 0 bases and J 10 bases, with 10 bases left between them. The germline CDR1 and CDR2 sequences are SGHAT and FQNNGV. The CDR3 runs 12 residues. The DNA for the CDR3 is TGTGCCAGCAGCTTAGAGGGCCAGCCCCAGTACTTC. This encodes CASSLEGQPQYF.

This sequence joins TRBV6-5 and TRBJ2-1; maybe TRBD2 (5 bases). The CDR3 runs 14 residues. V gave up 2 bases and J gave up 13 bases, with 18 bases separating them. Looked up from germline, CDR1 is MNHEY and CDR2 is SVGAGI. The CDR3 DNA follows: TGTGCCAGCAGTTACACCCTACTAGATATGGTTCAGTTCTTC. Its translation is CASSYTLLDMVQFF.

This chain links TRBV5-1 with TRBJ2-3; 8 bases fit TRBD1. Per the germline V gene, CDR1 is SGHRS and CDR2 is YFSETQ. The CDR3 totals 16 residues. Germline trimming cut 2 bases from V and 4 bases from J; bases unmatched to any gene: 9. In nucleotides, the CDR3 is TGCGCCAGCAGCTTTGGGCAGGGGGCGTTTTCAGATACGCAGTATTTT. Translating gives CASSFGQGAFSDTQYF.

The V and J genes are TRBV28 and TRBJ2-5; 12 positions match TRBD1. The CDR3 runs 21 residues. Germline loops: CDR1 MDHEN, CDR2 SYDVKM. V lost 2 bases and J lost 4; bases outside the gene matches: 20. CDR3 coding DNA: TGTGCCAGCAGTTTAGTTTTTCCCTTCATCGCCGGGACAGGGGGCTTAGAGACCCAGTACTTC. Translation: CASSLVFPFIAGTGGLETQYF.

The rearrangement uses TRBV28 and TRBJ2-3, with 12 bases that match TRBD2. The CDR3 loop spans 20 amino acids. The ends lost 4 bases at V and 2 bases at J; junction bases unmatched: 16. The germline V gene encodes CDR1 MDHEN and CDR2 SYDVKM. CDR3 protein: CASSSSGVPTSGGPTDTQYF. DNA of the CDR3: TGTGCCAGCAGTTCGTCGGGGGTCCCGACTAGCGGGGGTCCCACAGATACGCAGTATTTT.

In this sample, this clone turned up once. Other DNA variants within this sample encode the same CDR3. The gene calls are TRBV4-3 and TRBJ1-1; D is uncertain. V lost 0 bases to trimming and J lost 2 bases, with 7 bases between them. The CDR3 is made up of 14 amino acids. Germline-derived CDR1 and CDR2 are LGHNA and YSLEER. The CDR3 DNA reads TGCGCCAGCAGCCAAGATGGTGGTAACACTGAAGCTTTCTTT. This codes for CASSQDGGNTEAFF.

A few counts support this clone. The V and J genes are TRBV11-2 and TRBJ2-2, with D perhaps matching TRBD1 or TRBD2 (6 bases each). CDR1 and CDR2 (germline): SGHAT, FQNNGV. The CDR3 has 16 amino acids. V lost 1 base and J 0 bases, leaving 9 bases between the germline ends. This chain's CDR3 is CASSLVGGTNTGELFF. The CDR3 DNA reads as TGTGCCAGCAGCTTAGTAGGGGGGACGAACACCGGGGAGCTGTTTTTT.

The gene calls are TRBV10-2 and TRBJ2-7, with D possibly matching TRBD1 (6 bases). This CDR3 region has 13 residues. V lost 11 bases and J 5 bases, leaving 19 bases between the germline ends. From germline, CDR1 is WSHSY and CDR2 SAAADI. In nucleotides, the CDR3 is TGCGCCTGCCGGGCAGGGGTCATCAACGAGCAGTACTTC. Protein sequence: CACRAGVINEQYF.

In this sample, this clone turned up a few times. The chain has TRBV7-9 and TRBJ2-1; the match to TRBD2 covers 7 bases. Trimming cost V 3 bases and J 3 bases; bases outside gene matches: 2. This CDR3 comprises 14 residues. Germline V gene data show CDR1 as SEHNR and CDR2 as FQNEAQ (reference sequence). CDR3 nucleotides: TGTGCCAGCAGCTTCGGGGGGAACTACAATGAGCAGTTCTTC. Its protein is CASSFGGNYNEQFF.

The chain recombines TRBV5-8 with TRBJ2-5; maybe TRBD2 (5 bases). This CDR3 region has 15 residues. V was trimmed by 0 bases and J by 5 bases, leaving 14 bases between them. Germline V gene lookup returns CDR1 SGHTS and CDR2 YDEGEE. The CDR3 loop is CASSLVSASLETQYF. The CDR3, as DNA: TGTGCCAGCAGCTTGGTGTCCGCTAGCCTGGAGACCCAGTACTTC.

The chain uses TRBV10-1 and TRBJ2-1; 7 bases map to TRBD1. Germline V lookup: CDR1 WNHNN, CDR2 SYGVQD (reference sequence). Germline trimming cut 2 bases from V and 13 bases from J; bases unmatched to any gene: 8. This CDR3 has 13 residues. The CDR3 nucleotides read TGCGCCAGCAGTGAGGGAACAGGGGCGCGACAGTTCTTC. Amino acids: CASSEGTGARQFF.

The J gene is TRBJ1-2, the V gene TRBV9; TRBD1 aligns across 7 bases. Germline trimming cut 6 bases from V and 6 bases from J; bases unmatched to any gene: 8. Germline V gene sequence: CDR1 SGDLS, CDR2 YYNGEE. The CDR3 extends over 13 amino acids. CDR3 sequence (DNA): TGTGCCAGCAACACAGGGGTAAGGGATGGCTACACCTTC. Translating it yields CASNTGVRDGYTF.

V gene TRBV7-7 combines with J gene TRBJ2-7; D assignment may be TRBD1 or TRBD2 (5 bases each). Germline V lookup: CDR1 SSHAT, CDR2 FNYEAQ (reference sequence). Trimming took 5 bases from V and 2 from J, leaving 13 bases between them. CDR3 length: 14 residues. CDR3 in DNA: TGTGCCAGCAGCCCCGGGACGGCCCCCTACGAGCAGTACTTC. It specifies CASSPGTAPYEQYF.

The CDR3 here is CASSLEGLAGADTQYF. In nucleotides, the CDR3 is TGCGCCAGCAGCCTAGAGGGTTTAGCGGGCGCAGATACGCAGTATTTT. V gene TRBV4-3 combines with J gene TRBJ2-3; 7 positions agree with TRBD2. The CDR3 loop spans 16 amino acids. Germline V CDR1 and CDR2: LGHNA, YSLEER. The J segment lost 4 bases and the V segment lost 4 bases, leaving 11 bases of the junction unmatched.

This chain joins TRBV10-1 and TRBJ2-7; 7 bases map to TRBD1. Germline values: CDR1 WNHNN, CDR2 SYGVQD (reference sequence). V was clipped by 3 bases and J by 11 bases; unmatched bases: 10. The CDR3 loop spans 13 amino acids. The CDR3 is CASSDPGWDRKYF. CDR3 sequence (DNA): TGCGCCAGCAGTGATCCCGGCTGGGACAGAAAGTACTTC.

This rearrangement joins TRBV2 to TRBJ2-1; 9 nucleotides agree with TRBD2. The ends lost 3 bases at V and 7 bases at J; junction bases unmatched: 10. The germline V gene encodes CDR1 SNHLY and CDR2 FYNNEI. The CDR3 runs to 16 residues. CDR3 loop: CASSDRAGGPLNEQFF. Written as DNA, the CDR3 is TGTGCCAGCAGTGATCGGGCGGGGGGGCCTCTAAATGAGCAGTTCTTC. Full variable domain (outside the CDR3, taken from reference TRBV2 and TRBJ2-1): EPEVTQTPSHQVTQMGQEVILRCVPISNHLYFYWYRQILGQKVEFLVSFYNNEISEKSEIFDDQFSVERPDGSNFTLKIRSTKLEDSAMYFCASSDRAGGPLNEQFFGPGTRLTVL.

A few counts support this clone. The V call is TRBV7-9, the J call TRBJ2-7, with TRBD2 as a possible D gene (6 bases). The CDR3 totals 14 residues. The germline V gene encodes CDR1 SEHNR and CDR2 FQNEAQ (reference sequence). The V and J ends lost 4 bases and 2 bases respectively, with 12 bases between them. CDR3 sequence reads: CASSYRDFTYEQYF. The DNA for the CDR3 is TGTGCCAGCAGCTATCGGGACTTTACCTACGAGCAGTACTTC.

The chain has TRBV5-1 and TRBJ2-7, with D perhaps TRBD1 (6 bases). Trimming stripped 1 base from V and 3 bases from J, with 8 bases between. This CDR3 comprises 13 residues. Germline CDR1 SGHRS, CDR2 YFSETQ. CDR3 sequence reads: CASSLQTGYEQYF. As DNA, the CDR3 is TGCGCCAGCAGCTTGCAGACAGGCTACGAGCAGTACTTC.

The CDR3 DNA is TGTGCCAGCAGCTTCGGTCGTTACAACACTGAAGCTTTCTTT. This sequence encodes CASSFGRYNTEAFF. The chain links TRBV5-4 to TRBJ1-1; D ambiguous. This CDR3 has 14 residues. Germline V gene data show CDR1 as SGHNT and CDR2 as YYREEE (reference sequence). Trimming took off 2 bases at V and 2 bases at J, with 10 bases between the two ends.

V and J are TRBV29-1 and TRBJ1-1, with 11 positions matching TRBD1. Per the germline V gene, CDR1 is SQVTM and CDR2 is ANQGSEA. This CDR3 spans 15 amino acids. V lost 7 bases, J lost 3 bases, and 10 bases stayed unmatched. CDR3 sequence: CSAPGGTGGYTEAFF. DNA of the CDR3: TGCAGCGCCCCGGGGGGGACAGGGGGATACACTGAAGCTTTCTTT.

This clone was found a few times. The chain recombines TRBV5-4 with TRBJ2-5; TRBD2 matches at 10 bases. Unmatched junction bases numbered 5, after V lost 4 bases and J lost 5 bases. CDR1 and CDR2 from the germline V gene are SGHNT and YYREEE (reference sequence). The length of the CDR3 is 14 residues. CDR3 residues: CASSKRGGRETQYF. CDR3 coding DNA: TGTGCCAGCAGCAAGCGGGGGGGAAGGGAGACCCAGTACTTC.

This clone came up once. The rearrangement links TRBV27 to TRBJ2-1; D is uncertain. This CDR3 region has 12 residues. The germline gives CDR1 MNHEY, CDR2 SMNVEV (reference sequence). V was trimmed by 0 bases and J by 14 bases, leaving 11 bases between them. The CDR3 region is CASSLSGWGEFF. As DNA, the CDR3 is TGTGCCAGCAGTTTATCAGGGTGGGGTGAGTTCTTC.

This rearrangement joins TRBV19 to TRBJ2-7; maybe TRBD1 (7 bases). The CDR3 is made up of 16 amino acids. Germline CDR1 is LNHDA and CDR2 is SQIVND (reference sequence). Trimming left V 3 bases short and J 0 bases short, with 15 bases between. The chain's CDR3 is CASSISQGGDSYEQYF. The CDR3 nucleotides read TGTGCCAGTAGTATCAGTCAGGGGGGAGACTCCTACGAGCAGTACTTC.

This sequence joins TRBV6-5 and TRBJ2-7; the D gene is possibly TRBD2 (6 bases). This CDR3 is built from 15 residues. Trimming took 5 bases from V and 3 from J, leaving 17 bases between them. The germline gives CDR1 MNHEY, CDR2 SVGAGI. CDR3 bases: TGTGCCAGCAGTACCTCCGGAACTAGCAGCTACGAGCAGTACTTC. It encodes CASSTSGTSSYEQYF.

This clone was observed a few times. The V call is TRBV16, the J call TRBJ1-2; TRBD1 is a possible D gene (5 bases). Trimming took 4 bases from V and 6 from J, leaving 18 bases between them. CDR1 is KGHSY and CDR2 is FQNENV in the germline V gene. The CDR3 extends over 15 amino acids. The CDR3 DNA reads as TGTGCCAGCAGCCGCATAGGGACGGACGTAAATGGCTACACCTTC. It encodes CASSRIGTDVNGYTF.

The chain combines TRBV7-8 with TRBJ2-3; D is ambiguous. The germline V gene encodes CDR1 SGHVS and CDR2 FQNEAQ. V was trimmed by 5 bases and J by 3 bases, leaving 6 bases between them. The CDR3 totals 12 residues. The CDR3 DNA is TGTGCCAGCAGCCGACTGACAGATACGCAGTATTTT. Protein sequence: CASSRLTDTQYF.

The chain employs TRBV7-9 and TRBJ1-2; D gene uncertain. V was clipped by 3 bases and J by 5 bases, with 19 bases between them. This CDR3 has 16 residues. In germline, CDR1 is SEHNR, CDR2 FQNEAQ (reference sequence). This CDR3 is CASSFTPSQLLYGYTF. CDR3 sequence (DNA): TGTGCCAGCAGCTTCACTCCGTCTCAGCTCCTTTATGGCTACACCTTC.